The clone carrying this TCR beta chain was counted at least ten times. Antigen unknown. Patients with ophthalmopathy all had a Clinical Activity Score of at least 3, a NOSPECS grade of at least 4 and duration under 3 months. Extraction of PBMCs used 9 to 10 ml of fresh peripheral blood. The data originate from a study of T cells in Graves' hyperthyroidism and ophthalmopathy. Regarding the study as a whole: Most clonotypes expanded in thyroid above 0.001 were likewise present in blood.

TCR beta CDR3 sequences were amplified from RNA transcripts. Initially, a first-round RT-PCR of the TCR CDR3 employed the HTBI primer set. TCRdb re-derived calls from the multiplex PCR reads in MiXCR, one entry per CDR3 protein. The sample contains 350,000 or so distinct CDR3 sequences, 15% to 20% of which appear only once. Losses at the gene ends were 0 bases for V and 5 bases for J; bases not matched to a gene: 3. This CDR3 comprises 14 residues. Germline values: CDR1 SNHLY, CDR2 FYNNEI. Source material: blood. This TCR derives from a woman between 40 and 50 years old with Graves' ophthalmopathy. V usage is TRBV2 and J usage is TRBJ2-5; 7 bases align to TRBD1. The CDR3 DNA is TGTGCCAGCAGTGAAGCTAGGGGGCTGGAGACCCAGTACTTC. It is translated as CASSEARGLETQYF.